Shown below are 14 T cell receptor beta chains from a single sample sequenced in a study of metastatic and nonmetastatic thyroid tumors (dated by TCRdb to the early 2020s). Preparation of the library involved PCR. The listed sequencing device is Illumina HiSeq 4000. In TCRdb, the public reads were trimmed at Q25 with fastp and aligned with MiXCR, with productive beta chains retained. The sample profile shows about 16,000 clones; around 23% of them were found once. The leading ten clones occupy 15% to 19% of the sample. Before undergoing thyroid surgery, none of the patients had been given any kind of treatment. The sequencing sample was made of adjacent normal tissue. The receptors were gathered from a female donor with papillary thyroid cancer or a benign thyroid nodule (not recorded which). Some clones in this sample may be carry-over from other donors' samples.

The rearrangement joins TRBV27 to TRBJ2-7; D not resolved. Trimming took off 6 bases at V and 0 bases at J, with 6 bases between the two ends. The CDR3 has 12 amino acids. The V gene's germline CDR1 is MNHEY and CDR2 SMNVEV (reference sequence). DNA of the CDR3: TGTGCCAGCAGGGACGCCTCCTACGAGCAGTACTTC. This codes for CASRDASYEQYF.

The CDR3 spells CASSQDLRGARYHNEQFF. The CDR3 nucleotides are TGTGCCAGCAGCCAAGATTTAAGGGGAGCGCGCTACCACAATGAGCAGTTCTTC. V gene TRBV14 combines with J gene TRBJ2-1, with D tentatively TRBD1 or TRBD2 (5 bases each). The CDR3 length is 18 residues. Germline-derived CDR1 and CDR2 are SGHDN and FVKESK. Trimming cost V 0 bases and J 5 bases, with 20 bases left between them.

This clone came up a few times. This chain connects TRBV6-5 to TRBJ1-1; possible D gene TRBD1, 5 bases. The CDR3 consists of 15 residues. The germline gives CDR1 MNHEY, CDR2 SVGAGI. Trimming pared 2 bases from V and 8 bases from J, leaving 18 bases between. CDR3 coding DNA: TGTGCCAGCAGTTACCGACAGCCCCAGAATCAAGAAGCTTTCTTT. Translated, it gives CASSYRQPQNQEAFF.

The chain uses TRBV27 and TRBJ1-2; possibly TRBD1 for D (6 bases). This CDR3 comprises 14 residues. Germline V gene sequence: CDR1 MNHEY, CDR2 SMNVEV (reference sequence). Trimming cost V 8 bases and J 6 bases, with 19 bases left between them. CDR3 DNA sequence: TGTGCCAGCGCTTTGTCGGCGAACAGGGATGGCTACACCTTC. It specifies CASALSANRDGYTF.

The chain carries TRBV5-1 and TRBJ2-7; D is unresolved. V was shortened by 2 bases and J by 1 base, with 1 base between the two germline ends. The CDR3 consists of 11 residues. Per germline, CDR1 SGHRS and CDR2 YFSETQ. The CDR3 DNA reads as TGCGCCAGCAGCTTTTCCTACGAGCAGTACTTC. Amino acids: CASSFSYEQYF.

The chain links TRBV4-1 to TRBJ2-7; D remains unclear. V gave up 1 base and J gave up 4 bases, with 11 bases separating them. Germline V gene data show CDR1 as MGHRA and CDR2 as YSYEKL. CDR3 length: 14 residues. The CDR3 DNA follows: TGCGCCAGCAGCCAAGTTATTGTAGGTTACGAGCAGTACTTC. This sequence encodes CASSQVIVGYEQYF.

The rearrangement links TRBV6-2 or TRBV6-3 to TRBJ2-7, with no clear D. The ends were cut back, 0 bases at V and 6 bases at J, with 12 bases in the middle. The CDR3 sequence is 14 residues long. Germline V gene data show CDR1 as MNHEY and CDR2 as SVGEGT. The CDR3 reads CASSYSWTNFEQYF. The CDR3, as DNA: TGTGCCAGCAGTTACTCTTGGACCAACTTCGAGCAGTACTTC.

This clone was detected ten times or more. V is TRBV6-5 and J is TRBJ1-6; TRBD1 aligns across 9 bases. V lost 3 bases to trimming and J lost 8 bases; unmatched junction nucleotides: 8. Germline CDR1 is MNHEY and CDR2 is SVGAGI. The CDR3 runs 16 residues. CDR3 DNA: TGTGCCAGCAGTTATCGACCCCGGGACAGGGATTCACCCCTCCACTTT. Its translation: CASSYRPRDRDSPLHF.

This clone was counted a few times. The chain combines TRBV11-2 with TRBJ2-3, with TRBD2 matching over 7 bases. V trimming: 5 bases; J trimming: 1 base; junction bases outside the gene matches: 6. Germline loops: CDR1 SGHAT, CDR2 FQNNGV. CDR3 length: 15 amino acids. The CDR3 protein is CASSPQAGRTDTQYF. The CDR3 DNA reads as TGTGCCAGCAGCCCCCAAGCGGGACGCACAGATACGCAGTATTTT.

This clone occurred many times. This chain connects TRBV6-2 or TRBV6-3 to TRBJ1-1; 8 bases match TRBD1. CDR1 is MNHEY, CDR2 SVGEGT, per germline. The CDR3 totals 17 residues. The J segment lost 1 base and the V segment lost 5 bases, leaving 12 bases of the junction unmatched. Written as DNA, the CDR3 is TGTGCCAGCAGTCACCCCTCGGACAGGGCTAGGAACACTGAAGCTTTCTTT. This translates into CASSHPSDRARNTEAFF.

Many counts were recorded for this clone. The J gene is TRBJ2-1, the V gene TRBV5-6; 9 positions agree with TRBD2. J gave up 6 bases and V 4 bases, and 11 bases lay outside the gene matches. CDR3 length equals 16 residues. The germline V gene encodes CDR1 SGHDT and CDR2 YYEEEE. CDR3 sequence: CASSPIAGVGGNEQFF. The CDR3 DNA reads TGTGCCAGCAGCCCAATAGCGGGGGTCGGTGGCAATGAGCAGTTCTTC.

V is TRBV25-1 and J is TRBJ2-7; D unclear. Germline V gene sequence: CDR1 MGHDK, CDR2 SYGVNS. CDR3 size: 15 residues. V was cut by 4 bases and J by 2 bases, with 15 bases left in between. CDR3 nucleotide sequence: TGTGCCAGCAGTGGTACACCGGAGACACCCTACGAGCAGTACTTC. Its protein is CASSGTPETPYEQYF.

In this sample, this clone turned up many times. This sequence joins TRBV6-2 or TRBV6-3 and TRBJ2-7; tentatively, D is TRBD2 (8 bases). Trimming shortened V by 10 bases and J by 7 bases, and 20 bases separated the two germline ends. The CDR3 is 13 residues long. CDR1 is MNHEY and CDR2 is SVGEGT in the germline V gene. CDR3 in DNA: TGTGCCAATAAGGGACAGCGGGGGTGTGAGCAGTACTTC. This translates into CANKGQRGCEQYF.

There are a few counts of this clone. Distinct nucleotide sequences in the sample also encode this CDR3. The V call is TRBV5-1, the J call TRBJ2-7; a weak D match, TRBD2 (5 bases). This CDR3 comprises 14 residues. The V and J ends lost 0 bases and 0 bases respectively, with 7 bases between them. CDR1 is SGHRS and CDR2 is YFSETQ in the germline V gene. Here the CDR3 reads CASSLAGNSYEQYF. The CDR3 nucleotides read TGCGCCAGCAGCTTGGCCGGGAACTCCTACGAGCAGTACTTC.